Described below is a single TCR beta chain sequence and its context. The V gene end was trimmed by 6 bases and the J gene end by 6 bases; junction bases not matched to a gene: 5. The CDR3 has 13 residues. Authors' data handling: Nucleated cell counts were estimated from reference gene primer amplification. The data were produced by immunoSEQ multiplex PCR, yet TCRdb's version contains in-frame clones alone and is incomplete. V and J calls and clone size are as listed in that table; D and trimming were resolved from the DNA. The sample lists tens of thousands of clones, about 80% occurring once. This sample was taken from a study of blood T cell repertoires in COVID-19.

The chain employs TRBV12-3 or TRBV12-4 and TRBJ1-5; 7 bases agree with TRBD1. The specimen sequenced was peripheral blood. This TCR came from a human donor in a cohort sampled during active COVID-19. The CDR3 DNA reads as TGTGCCAGCAGGGGGACAGTGGGTCAGCCCCAGCATTTT. This codes for CASRGTVGQPQHF.